The TCR beta chain under discussion was sequenced for a study of response to subunit inactivated influenza vaccine. The CDR3 runs 14 residues. CDR1 is SGHRS, CDR2 YFSETQ, per germline. V lost 5 bases to trimming and J lost 4 bases; unmatched junction nucleotides: 6. Each CDR3 protein gets one entry after TCRdb re-called the RT-PCR reads with MiXCR. This table has about 780,000 distinct CDR3 sequences, 18% appearing once. The table lists this clonotype with a few counts. The TCR originated in a man between 50 and 59 years old who received an inactivated influenza vaccine. The material sequenced was PBMCs from blood, taken less than 6 days after vaccination. The genes are TRBV5-1 and TRBJ1-1, with 9 bases fitting TRBD1. In DNA, the CDR3 is TGCGCCAGCAGGGCGACAGGGGGTTCCACTGAAGCTTTCTTT. Translated: CASRATGGSTEAFF.